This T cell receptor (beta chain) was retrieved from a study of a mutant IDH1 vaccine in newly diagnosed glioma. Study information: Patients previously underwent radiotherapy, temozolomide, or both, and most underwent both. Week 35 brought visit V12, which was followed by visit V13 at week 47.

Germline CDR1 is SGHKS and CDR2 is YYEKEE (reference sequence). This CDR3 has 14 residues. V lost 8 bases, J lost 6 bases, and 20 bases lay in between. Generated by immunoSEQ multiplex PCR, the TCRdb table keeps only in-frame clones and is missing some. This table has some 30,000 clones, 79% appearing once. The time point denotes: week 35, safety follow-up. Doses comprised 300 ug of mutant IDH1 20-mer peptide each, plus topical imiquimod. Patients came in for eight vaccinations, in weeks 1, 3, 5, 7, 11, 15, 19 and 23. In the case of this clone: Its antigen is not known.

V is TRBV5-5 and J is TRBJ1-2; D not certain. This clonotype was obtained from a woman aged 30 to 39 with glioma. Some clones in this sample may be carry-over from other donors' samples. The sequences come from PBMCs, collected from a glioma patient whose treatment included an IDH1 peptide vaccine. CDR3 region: CASSPARESHGYTF. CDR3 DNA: TGTGCCAGTTCCCCAGCCCGGGAGTCCCATGGCTACACCTTC. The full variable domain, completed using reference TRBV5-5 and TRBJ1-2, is DAGVTQSPTHLIKTRGQQVTLRCSPISGHKSVSWYQQVLGQGPQFIFQYYEKEERGRGNFPDRFSARQFPNYSSELNVNALLLGDSALYLCASSPARESHGYTFGSGTRLTVV.